These T cell receptor beta chains were read from a single sample in a study of T cells in Graves' hyperthyroidism and ophthalmopathy. From the multiplex PCR reads, TCRdb called clonotypes with MiXCR, one entry per CDR3 protein. The data show hundreds of thousands of distinct CDR3 sequences, with around 13% seen just once and more than 8.5% held by the top ten. Sequencing was done on a sample of blood. The receptors shown here come from a woman aged 18-35 years with Graves' hyperthyroidism. The CDR3 runs from the conserved cysteine through the conserved F or W. The D gene is left open where the match is weak. The size field is filled for only some rows; it gives once, few, many or a size class.

size,J,V,D,DNA,CDR3
many,TRBJ2-1,TRBV6-2/TRBV6-3,.,TGTGCCAGCAGTTACTCGGACAACAATGAGCAGTTCTTC,CASSYSDNNEQFF
many,TRBJ1-2,TRBV20-1,.,TGCAGTGCTAGATCCCCCCAAGGGAGTAACTATGGCTACACCTTC,CSARSPQGSNYGYTF
many,TRBJ1-5,TRBV6-1,.,TGTGCCAGCAGTTATGGTGCGGAGAATCAGCCCCAGCATTTT,CASSYGAENQPQHF
few,TRBJ2-3,TRBV28,TRBD1,TGTGCCAGCAGACTCCGGGACAGGGGTTCGGATACGCAGTATTTT,CASRLRDRGSDTQYF
.,TRBJ1-5,TRBV4-1,TRBD1,TGCGCCAGCAGCCAAGGTTGGACAGGGAGAGATGGCAATCAGCCCCAGCATTTT,CASSQGWTGRDGNQPQHF
few,TRBJ1-1,TRBV7-3,TRBD1,TGTGCCAGCAGCCACGGACAGGGGAGAAACACTGAAGCTTTCTTT,CASSHGQGRNTEAFF
.,TRBJ2-5,TRBV9,TRBD1,TGTGCCAGCAGCGCGGGACAGGGAACGGAGACCCAGTACTTC,CASSAGQGTETQYF
many,TRBJ2-2,TRBV20-1,TRBD2,TGCAGTGCTAGCGGGAGGGCGGTTCAGTACGGGGAGCTGTTTTTT,CSASGRAVQYGELFF
few,TRBJ1-4,TRBV14,.,TGTGCCAGCAGCCAAGATCGCACAGGGAAGAGTATTGAAAAACTGTTTTTT,CASSQDRTGKSIEKLFF
once,TRBJ2-1,TRBV7-2,.,TGTGCCAGCAGCCGGCGGGACTTCTCTTACAATGAGCAGTTCTTC,CASSRRDFSYNEQFF
few,TRBJ1-2,TRBV7-2,.,TGTGCCAGCAGCATCCAGGGCGTCGGGGGCTACACCTTC,CASSIQGVGGYTF
many,TRBJ1-1,TRBV3-1,.,TGTGCCAGCAGCCAAGTTTGGAGTAACACTGAAGCTTTCTTT,CASSQVWSNTEAFF
few,TRBJ2-1,TRBV27,.,TGTGCCAGCACAATAGGTGGTGAGCAGTTCTTC,CASTIGGEQFF
.,TRBJ1-1,TRBV11-3,.,TGTGCCAGCAGCTCCAGAGCTTACAGGTTGAACACTGAAGCTTTCTTT,CASSSRAYRLNTEAFF
few,TRBJ2-3,TRBV7-9,.,TGTGCCAGCAGCACTAGAGTATCCACAGATACGCAGTATTTT,CASSTRVSTDTQYF
few,TRBJ2-3,TRBV20-1,.,TGCAGTGCTAGAGAGTTTCGCGGTTTCACAGATACGCAGTATTTT,CSAREFRGFTDTQYF